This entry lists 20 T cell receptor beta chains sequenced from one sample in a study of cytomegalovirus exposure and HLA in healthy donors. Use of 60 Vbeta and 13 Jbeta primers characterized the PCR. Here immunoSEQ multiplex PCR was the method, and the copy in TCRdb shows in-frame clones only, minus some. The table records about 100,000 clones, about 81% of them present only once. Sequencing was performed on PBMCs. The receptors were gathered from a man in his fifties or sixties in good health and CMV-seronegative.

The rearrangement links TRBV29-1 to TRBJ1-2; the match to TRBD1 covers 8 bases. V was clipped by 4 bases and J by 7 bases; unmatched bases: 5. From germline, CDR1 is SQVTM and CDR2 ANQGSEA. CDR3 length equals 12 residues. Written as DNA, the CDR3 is TGCAGCGTTGGAGGACAGGGTATTGGCTACACCTTC. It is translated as CSVGGQGIGYTF.

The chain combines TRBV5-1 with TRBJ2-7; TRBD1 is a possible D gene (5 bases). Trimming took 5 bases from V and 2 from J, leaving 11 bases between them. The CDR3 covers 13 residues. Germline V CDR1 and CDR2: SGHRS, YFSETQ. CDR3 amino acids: CASSPDSTYEQYF. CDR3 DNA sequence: TGCGCCAGCAGTCCTGACAGCACCTACGAGCAGTACTTC.

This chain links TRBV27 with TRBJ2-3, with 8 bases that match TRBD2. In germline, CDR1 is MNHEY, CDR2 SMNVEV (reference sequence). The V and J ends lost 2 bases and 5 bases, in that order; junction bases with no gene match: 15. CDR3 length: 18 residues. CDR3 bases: TGTGCCAGCAGTTTAGAGGGCGCGGGACTAGTCTCTAGAGATACGCAGTATTTT. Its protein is CASSLEGAGLVSRDTQYF.

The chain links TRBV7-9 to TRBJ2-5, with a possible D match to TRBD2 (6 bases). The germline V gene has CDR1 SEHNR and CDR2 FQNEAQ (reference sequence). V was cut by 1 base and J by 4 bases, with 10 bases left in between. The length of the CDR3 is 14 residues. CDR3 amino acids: CASSLVEGRETQYF. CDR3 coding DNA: TGTGCCAGCAGCTTAGTGGAGGGGAGAGAGACCCAGTACTTC.

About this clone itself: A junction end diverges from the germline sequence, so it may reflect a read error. CDR3 DNA: TGTTCCAGCAGCTCATTTGACAGGGGGGACGAGCAGTACTTC. It yields the protein CSSSSFDRGDEQYF. The chain joins TRBV7-9 to TRBJ2-7, with 9 bases matching TRBD1. The CDR3 is 14 amino acids. CDR1 and CDR2 from the germline V gene are SEHNR and FQNEAQ (reference sequence). The variable domain in full, completed from reference TRBV7-9 and TRBJ2-7, reads DTGVSQNPRHKITKRGQNVTFRCDPISEHNRLYWYRQTLGQGPEFLTYFQNEAQLEKSRLLSDRFSAERPKGSFSTLEIQRTEQGDSAMYLCSSSSFDRGDEQYFGPGTRLTVT.

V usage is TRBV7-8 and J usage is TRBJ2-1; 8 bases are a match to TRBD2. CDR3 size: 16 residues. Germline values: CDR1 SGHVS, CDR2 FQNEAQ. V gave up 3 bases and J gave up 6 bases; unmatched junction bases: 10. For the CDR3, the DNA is TGTGCCAGCAGCTTCAAAGCGGGAGCATGGGGCAATGAGCAGTTCTTC. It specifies CASSFKAGAWGNEQFF.

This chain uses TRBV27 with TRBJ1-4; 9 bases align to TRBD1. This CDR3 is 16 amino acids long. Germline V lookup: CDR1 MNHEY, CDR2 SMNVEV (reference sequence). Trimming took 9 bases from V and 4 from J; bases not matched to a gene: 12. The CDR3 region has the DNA TGTGCCAGTTCAGGGGGACAGGGCGCACTTAATGAAAAACTGTTTTTT. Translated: CASSGGQGALNEKLFF.

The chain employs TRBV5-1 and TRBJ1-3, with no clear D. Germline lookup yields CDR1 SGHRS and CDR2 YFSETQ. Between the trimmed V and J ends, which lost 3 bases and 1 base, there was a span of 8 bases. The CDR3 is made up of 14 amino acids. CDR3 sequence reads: CASSSGDSGNTIYF. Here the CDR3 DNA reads TGCGCCAGCAGCTCCGGGGATTCTGGAAACACCATATATTTT.

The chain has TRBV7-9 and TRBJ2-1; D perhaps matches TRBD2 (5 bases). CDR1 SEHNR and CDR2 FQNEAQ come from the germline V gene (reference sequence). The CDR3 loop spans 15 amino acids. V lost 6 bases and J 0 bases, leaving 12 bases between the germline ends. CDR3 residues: CASSPIGSSYNEQFF. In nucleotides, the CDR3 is TGTGCCAGCAGTCCTATAGGGAGCTCCTACAATGAGCAGTTCTTC.

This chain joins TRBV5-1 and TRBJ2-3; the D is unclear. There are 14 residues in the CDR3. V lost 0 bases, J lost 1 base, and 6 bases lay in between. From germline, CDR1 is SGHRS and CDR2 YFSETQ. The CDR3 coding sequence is TGCGCCAGCAGCTTGGAGAGTGGCACAGATACGCAGTATTTT. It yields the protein CASSLESGTDTQYF.

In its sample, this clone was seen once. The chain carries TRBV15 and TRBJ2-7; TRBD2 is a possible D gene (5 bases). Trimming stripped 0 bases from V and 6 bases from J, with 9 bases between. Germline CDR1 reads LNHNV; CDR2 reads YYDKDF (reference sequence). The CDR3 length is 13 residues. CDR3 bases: TGTGCCACCAGCAGAGATCCTGAGGGCGAGCAGTACTTC. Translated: CATSRDPEGEQYF.

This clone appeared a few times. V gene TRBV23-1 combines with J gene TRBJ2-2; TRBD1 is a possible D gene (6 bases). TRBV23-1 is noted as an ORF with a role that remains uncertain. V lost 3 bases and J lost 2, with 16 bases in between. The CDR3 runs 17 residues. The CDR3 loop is CASSQWAGAPNTGELFF. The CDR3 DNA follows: TGCGCCAGCAGTCAGTGGGCAGGGGCCCCCAACACCGGGGAGCTGTTTTTT.

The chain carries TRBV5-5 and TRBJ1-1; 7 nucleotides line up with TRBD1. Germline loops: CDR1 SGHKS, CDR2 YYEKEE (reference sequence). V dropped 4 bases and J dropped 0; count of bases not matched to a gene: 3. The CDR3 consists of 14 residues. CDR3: CASSPGTVNTEAFF. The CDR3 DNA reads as TGTGCCAGCAGCCCCGGGACAGTGAACACTGAAGCTTTCTTT. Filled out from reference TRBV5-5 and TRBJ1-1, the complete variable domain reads DAGVTQSPTHLIKTRGQQVTLRCSPISGHKSVSWYQQVLGQGPQFIFQYYEKEERGRGNFPDRFSARQFPNYSSELNVNALLLGDSALYLCASSPGTVNTEAFFGQGTRLTVV.

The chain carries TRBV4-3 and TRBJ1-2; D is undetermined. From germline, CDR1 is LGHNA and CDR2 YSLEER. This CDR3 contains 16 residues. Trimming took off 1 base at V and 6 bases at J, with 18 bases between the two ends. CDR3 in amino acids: CASSQGLARGRDGYTF. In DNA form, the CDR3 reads TGCGCCAGCAGCCAAGGGTTGGCTCGCGGGAGGGATGGCTACACCTTC.

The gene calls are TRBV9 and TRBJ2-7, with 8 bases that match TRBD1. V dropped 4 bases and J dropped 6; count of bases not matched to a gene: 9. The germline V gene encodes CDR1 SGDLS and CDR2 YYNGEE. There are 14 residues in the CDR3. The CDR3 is CASSLGQVRTEQYF. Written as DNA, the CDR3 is TGTGCCAGCAGCCTGGGACAGGTGCGGACCGAGCAGTACTTC. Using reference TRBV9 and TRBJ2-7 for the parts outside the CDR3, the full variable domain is DSGVTQTPKHLITATGQRVTLRCSPRSGDLSVYWYQQSLDQGLQFLIQYYNGEERAKGNILERFSAQQFPDLHSELNLSSLELGDSALYFCASSLGQVRTEQYFGPGTRLTVT.

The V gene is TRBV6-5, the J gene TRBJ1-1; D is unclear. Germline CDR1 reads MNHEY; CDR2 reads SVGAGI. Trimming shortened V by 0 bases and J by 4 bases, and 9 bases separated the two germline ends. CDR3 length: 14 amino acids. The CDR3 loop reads CASSYSYRFTEAFF. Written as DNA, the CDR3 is TGTGCCAGCAGTTACTCGTATCGGTTCACTGAAGCTTTCTTT.

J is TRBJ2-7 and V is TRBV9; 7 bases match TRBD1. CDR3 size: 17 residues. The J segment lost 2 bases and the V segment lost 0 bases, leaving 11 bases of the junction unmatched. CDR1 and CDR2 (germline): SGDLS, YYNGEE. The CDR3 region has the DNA TGTGCCAGCAGCGTAGGGGTCTTGGGGACAGAAGCCTACGAGCAGTACTTC. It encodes CASSVGVLGTEAYEQYF.

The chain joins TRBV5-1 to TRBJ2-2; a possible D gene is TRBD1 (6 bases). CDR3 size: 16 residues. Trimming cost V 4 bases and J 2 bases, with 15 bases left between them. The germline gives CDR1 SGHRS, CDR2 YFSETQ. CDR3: CASSPGHLTNTGELFF. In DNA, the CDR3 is TGCGCCAGCAGCCCGGGACACCTTACCAACACCGGGGAGCTGTTTTTT.

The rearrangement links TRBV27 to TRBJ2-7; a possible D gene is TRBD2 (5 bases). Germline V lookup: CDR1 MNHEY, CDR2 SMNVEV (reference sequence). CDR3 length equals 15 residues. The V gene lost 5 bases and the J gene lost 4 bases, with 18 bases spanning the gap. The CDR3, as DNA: TGTGCCAGCAGTCTCAAGGCGGACTCTCGGTACGAGCAGTACTTC. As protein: CASSLKADSRYEQYF.

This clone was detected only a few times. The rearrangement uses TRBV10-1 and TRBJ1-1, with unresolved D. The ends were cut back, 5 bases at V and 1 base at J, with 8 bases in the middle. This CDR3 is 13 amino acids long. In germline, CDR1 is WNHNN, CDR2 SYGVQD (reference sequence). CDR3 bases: TGCGCCAGCAGTCGGGATGAGAACACTGAAGCTTTCTTT. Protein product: CASSRDENTEAFF.